Below are 15 T cell receptor beta chains sequenced from a single sample in a study of T-cell memory formation after mild COVID-19. In TCRdb, the 5' RACE reads were re-called with MiXCR into one record per CDR3 protein. Of about 180,000 distinct CDR3 sequences listed, about 18% are singletons. Sample: PBMCs or a T cell subset sorted from them (not recorded which). These receptor sequences come from a man younger than 35 who had mild COVID-19 (a few samples of this study predate the infection). Cell type and time point are not known.

The sample holds many counts of this clonotype. The rearrangement joins TRBV14 to TRBJ2-3; no firm D call. The CDR3 is 11 residues long. The V gene's germline CDR1 is SGHDN and CDR2 FVKESK. V was shortened by 1 base and J by 4 bases, with 0 bases between the two germline ends. CDR3 in amino acids: CASSQADTQYF. The CDR3 DNA reads TGTGCCAGCAGCCAAGCAGATACGCAGTATTTT.

This clonotype turned up a few times. The CDR3 nucleotides read TGTGCCAGCAGCTTATACTTGGACAGAGCCTACGAGCAGTACTTC. Amino acid sequence: CASSLYLDRAYEQYF. V is TRBV11-2 and J is TRBJ2-7; D might be TRBD1 (6 bases). The CDR3 is made up of 15 amino acids. Germline V gene sequence: CDR1 SGHAT, CDR2 FQNNGV. Trimming stripped 2 bases from V and 2 bases from J, with 13 bases between.

This clonotype was seen a few times. The V call is TRBV7-2, the J call TRBJ2-1; a weak D match, TRBD1 (6 bases). Germline values: CDR1 SGHTA, CDR2 FQGNSA. Trimming took 5 bases from V and 10 from J, leaving 15 bases between them. The CDR3 totals 13 residues. CDR3 sequence reads: CASSPGQGREQFF. The CDR3 bases are TGTGCCAGCAGCCCGGGCCAGGGGCGAGAGCAGTTCTTC.

This clonotype has just a few counts. The chain has TRBV10-3 and TRBJ2-3; TRBD2 might be the D (6 bases). Trimming stripped 11 bases from V and 4 bases from J, with 28 bases between. The CDR3 consists of 17 residues. Per the germline V gene, CDR1 is ENHRY and CDR2 is SYGVKD. Here the CDR3 reads CASRPFGGDPLPDTQYF. CDR3 bases: TGTGCCTCCCGTCCGTTCGGGGGAGATCCTCTACCAGATACGCAGTATTTT.

This clonotype was seen repeatedly, ten times or more. This chain connects TRBV29-1 to TRBJ1-1; D possibly corresponds to TRBD1 (5 bases). CDR1 is SQVTM, CDR2 ANQGSEA, per germline. This CDR3 has 13 residues. Trimming took off 7 bases at V and 1 base at J, with 13 bases between the two ends. The CDR3 reads CSARTLTNTEAFF. DNA of the CDR3: TGCAGCGCTCGGACACTTACGAACACTGAAGCTTTCTTT.

The V and J genes are TRBV5-1 and TRBJ2-3, with a weak D call TRBD1 (6 bases). Looked up from germline, CDR1 is SGHRS and CDR2 is YFSETQ. Trimming removed 1 base at V and 3 bases at J, with 9 bases between. The CDR3 spans 14 residues. CDR3 sequence reads: CASSLTGQTDTQYF. Here the CDR3 DNA reads TGCGCCAGCAGCTTGACCGGACAGACAGATACGCAGTATTTT.

This clonotype was recorded a few times. The chain links TRBV20-1 to TRBJ2-1, with D possibly being TRBD2 (6 bases). V was clipped by 0 bases and J by 0 bases, with 15 bases between them. Germline CDR1 DFQATT, CDR2 SNEGSKA (reference sequence). The CDR3 runs 17 residues. The CDR3 here is CSARDGLLTSSYNEQFF. Written as DNA, the CDR3 is TGCAGTGCTAGAGATGGTCTCTTGACTAGCTCCTACAATGAGCAGTTCTTC.

This clonotype was detected a few times. The J gene is TRBJ2-2, the V gene TRBV12-3 or TRBV12-4; D possibly corresponds to TRBD2 (6 bases). This CDR3 contains 15 residues. Trimming took off 1 base at V and 4 bases at J, with 10 bases between the two ends. The CDR3 DNA reads as TGTGCCAGCAGTTTAGGACTAGTGACCACCGGGGAGCTGTTTTTT. Its translation: CASSLGLVTTGELFF.

This sequence joins TRBV27 and TRBJ1-1; D not certain. The CDR3 sequence is 14 residues long. Looked up from germline, CDR1 is MNHEY and CDR2 is SMNVEV (reference sequence). Trimming took off 3 bases at V and 5 bases at J, with 13 bases between the two ends. In DNA, the CDR3 is TGTGCCAGCAGTTTGAGGGTAGTGGGGACTGAAGCTTTCTTT. Translation: CASSLRVVGTEAFF.

This clonotype has only a few counts. The V call is TRBV12-5, the J call TRBJ2-7; TRBD1 agrees at 7 bases. CDR3 size: 14 residues. The V segment lost 5 bases and the J segment 2 bases; nucleotides outside the gene matches: 6. CDR1 LGHNT and CDR2 FRNRAP come from the germline V gene. The CDR3 nucleotides read TGTGCTAGTGGTCTCGGGACAGTGGCCTACGAGCAGTACTTC. It translates to CASGLGTVAYEQYF. The full variable domain, rest sourced from reference TRBV12-5 and TRBJ2-7, is DARVTQTPRHKVTEMGQEVTMRCQPILGHNTVFWYRQTMMQGLELLAYFRNRAPLDDSGMPKDRFSAEMPDATLATLKIQPSEPRDSAVYFCASGLGTVAYEQYFGPGTRLTVT.

V is TRBV14 and J is TRBJ1-2; D remains unclear. The CDR3 runs 11 residues. Germline CDR1 SGHDN, CDR2 FVKESK. Trimming removed 11 bases at V and 3 bases at J, with 10 bases between. DNA for the CDR3: TGTGCCTCTCGGGGTGACTATGGCTACACCTTC. This gives the protein CASRGDYGYTF.

The gene calls are TRBV20-1 and TRBJ2-3; D is perhaps TRBD2 (6 bases). CDR1 and CDR2 from the germline V gene are DFQATT and SNEGSKA (reference sequence). This CDR3 has 16 amino acids. Between the trimmed V and J ends, which lost 3 bases and 4 bases, there was a span of 20 bases. The CDR3 is CSARGLRGSSPDTQYF. The CDR3 DNA is TGCAGTGCTAGGGGACTCAGAGGAAGTTCCCCAGATACGCAGTATTTT.

This clonotype occurred a few times. V and J are TRBV20-1 and TRBJ2-2; the match to TRBD1 covers 7 bases. Germline V CDR1 and CDR2: DFQATT, SNEGSKA (reference sequence). The CDR3 sequence is 15 residues long. The CDR3 protein is CSGTKDRAGTGELFF. The DNA for the CDR3 is TGCAGCGGTACCAAAGACAGGGCGGGCACCGGGGAGCTGTTTTTT.

The chain recombines TRBV5-1 with TRBJ2-3; 7 nucleotides agree with TRBD1. The ends lost 5 bases at V and 3 bases at J; junction bases unmatched: 6. Germline CDR1 SGHRS, CDR2 YFSETQ. The CDR3 consists of 14 residues. The DNA of the CDR3 is TGCGCCAGCAGAGGGGGCGTTGGGACAGATACGCAGTATTTT. It encodes CASRGGVGTDTQYF.

The V gene is TRBV9, the J gene TRBJ1-4, with no clear D. Looked up from germline, CDR1 is SGDLS and CDR2 is YYNGEE. This CDR3 has 14 residues. V dropped 0 bases and J dropped 8 bases, with 11 bases sitting between them. CDR3 nucleotides: TGTGCCAGCAGCGTAGACGTTGTCGGAGAAAAACTGTTTTTT. Amino acids: CASSVDVVGEKLFF.